One sample yielded the 27 T cell receptor beta chains listed below, sequenced in a study of T cell changes during pregnancy in multiple sclerosis. Some clones are missing from TCRdb's copy, which holds only in-frame ones; the method was immunoSEQ multiplex PCR. This sample carries about 28,000 clones, around 88% of them seen once, and the ten largest clones take 0.74%. The specimen was CD4+ T cells from peripheral blood mononuclear cells, collected in the first trimester of pregnancy. These receptors originate from a female donor in good health, enrolled as a control in a pregnancy study.

The genes are TRBV13 and TRBJ2-1, with 8 positions matching TRBD2. The CDR3 sequence is 14 residues long. The trim removed 10 bases at V and 11 bases at J, leaving 16 bases unmatched. Germline CDR1 PRHDT, CDR2 FYEKMQ (reference sequence). CDR3 DNA sequence: TGTGCCACCAGACCGGGACTAGGGAGATTGAAGCAGTTCTTC. Translating gives CATRPGLGRLKQFF.

The chain recombines TRBV7-2 with TRBJ2-5, with D tentatively TRBD2 (6 bases). Germline V CDR1 and CDR2: SGHTA, FQGNSA. This CDR3 comprises 16 residues. V was trimmed by 1 base and J by 2 bases, leaving 14 bases between them. Here the CDR3 DNA reads TGTGCCAGCAGCTTAGGTGCCGGGGGTTATCAAGAGACCCAGTACTTC. Translation: CASSLGAGGYQETQYF.

This chain's CDR3 is CASSSGGTATNYGYTF. The CDR3 region has the DNA TGTGCCAGCAGCTCAGGGGGGACAGCTACTAACTATGGCTACACCTTC. V and J are TRBV7-8 and TRBJ1-2; TRBD1 agrees at 7 bases. The CDR3 is 16 amino acids. Germline V CDR1 and CDR2: SGHVS, FQNEAQ. V was clipped by 4 bases and J by 0 bases; unmatched bases: 8.

V and J are TRBV15 and TRBJ1-1; D call uncertain. The V and J ends lost 0 bases and 9 bases respectively, with 11 bases between them. There are 13 residues in the CDR3. Germline V gene lookup returns CDR1 LNHNV and CDR2 YYDKDF (reference sequence). The CDR3 coding sequence is TGTGCCACCAGCAGAGATCTTCAGGTGAAAGCTTTCTTT. Protein sequence: CATSRDLQVKAFF.

The chain carries TRBV7-9 and TRBJ1-4, with 11 bases lining up with TRBD1. The CDR3 has 16 residues. Germline CDR1 SEHNR, CDR2 FQNEAQ (reference sequence). J gave up 7 bases and V 4 bases, and 8 bases lay outside the gene matches. In DNA form, the CDR3 reads TGTGCCAGCAGCTCCTGGACAGGGGGCAGAGCTGAAAAACTGTTTTTT. This sequence encodes CASSSWTGGRAEKLFF.

This chain connects TRBV4-3 to TRBJ2-5, with D possibly matching TRBD2 (6 bases). Germline values: CDR1 LGHNA, CDR2 YSLEER. The CDR3 runs 15 residues. Trimming pared 0 bases from V and 5 bases from J, leaving 13 bases between. CDR3 coding DNA: TGCGCCAGCAGCCAAGATTATCGAGGAGGGGAGACCCAGTACTTC. Residues: CASSQDYRGGETQYF.

V gene TRBV27 combines with J gene TRBJ1-1, with D possibly matching TRBD1 (5 bases). V gave up 6 bases and J gave up 7 bases, with 24 bases separating them. This CDR3 is built from 16 residues. From germline, CDR1 is MNHEY and CDR2 SMNVEV (reference sequence). CDR3 bases: TGTGCCAGCAGAGGGATGGCAGGGAGGGCCGAGATTGAAGCTTTCTTT. Its translation: CASRGMAGRAEIEAFF.

The chain carries TRBV6-1 and TRBJ1-1; no reliable D call. This CDR3 is built from 14 residues. Trimming took 1 base from V and 1 from J, leaving 7 bases between them. The germline V gene has CDR1 MNHNS and CDR2 SASEGT. CDR3 sequence: CASSEVAGNTEAFF. CDR3 bases: TGTGCCAGCAGTGAAGTTGCGGGGAACACTGAAGCTTTCTTT.

The genes are TRBV5-4 and TRBJ1-6, with a possible D match to TRBD1 (6 bases). Germline V gives CDR1 SGHNT, CDR2 YYREEE (reference sequence). V was pared by 5 bases and J by 3 bases, with 6 bases between. This CDR3 has 13 amino acids. CDR3 region: CASRDSYNSPLHF. CDR3 sequence (DNA): TGTGCCAGCAGGGACAGCTATAATTCACCCCTCCACTTT.

The chain recombines TRBV5-6 with TRBJ1-6, with D tentatively TRBD1 (6 bases). This CDR3 has 17 amino acids. The germline CDR1 and CDR2 sequences are SGHDT and YYEEEE. V was shortened by 0 bases and J by 3 bases, with 13 bases between the two germline ends. CDR3 DNA sequence: TGTGCCAGCAGCTTGGAGGCAGGGGCCAACTATAATTCACCCCTCCACTTT. Translating it yields CASSLEAGANYNSPLHF.

The J gene is TRBJ1-5, the V gene TRBV13, with 7 bases fitting TRBD1. The CDR3 has 16 amino acids. V lost 8 bases and J lost 5; bases outside the gene matches: 15. CDR1 PRHDT and CDR2 FYEKMQ come from the germline V gene (reference sequence). The CDR3 sequence is CASFRSSTGNDQPQHF. The CDR3 bases are TGTGCCAGCTTTAGAAGTTCGACAGGGAACGATCAGCCCCAGCATTTT.

In nucleotides, the CDR3 is TGTGCCAGCAGTTACGAGGCCGGGGTAGGGGGCTACACCTTC. Translation: CASSYEAGVGGYTF. V usage is TRBV6-6 and J usage is TRBJ1-2; D ambiguous. The germline gives CDR1 MNHNY, CDR2 SVGAGI (reference sequence). There are 14 residues in the CDR3. Trimming removed 2 bases from V and 8 bases from J, with 15 bases in between.

The chain employs TRBV6-1 and TRBJ1-5, with unresolved D. The CDR3 has 12 residues. Germline V gene sequence: CDR1 MNHNS, CDR2 SASEGT. V lost 6 bases to trimming and J lost 7 bases, with 10 bases between them. DNA of the CDR3: TGTGCCAGCAGCTTGCCCCGGCAGCCCCAGCATTTT. Protein sequence: CASSLPRQPQHF.

This rearrangement joins TRBV7-9 to TRBJ1-5, with 11 bases lining up with TRBD1. In germline, CDR1 is SEHNR, CDR2 FQNEAQ (reference sequence). This CDR3 region has 18 residues. V shed 5 bases, J shed 1 base, and the junction held 10 bases outside the gene matches. The CDR3 nucleotides read TGTGCCAGCAGCGGACGGACAGGGGGCAAGGGGAGCAATCAGCCCCAGCATTTT. This sequence encodes CASSGRTGGKGSNQPQHF.

This clone was seen only a few times. The chain uses TRBV7-2 and TRBJ2-1, with D possibly being TRBD1 (8 bases). The CDR3 spans 16 residues. Trimming shortened V by 2 bases and J by 7 bases, and 18 bases separated the two germline ends. Germline CDR1 reads SGHTA; CDR2 reads FQGNSA. CDR3 residues: CASSLRGTGGGNEQFF. The DNA of the CDR3 is TGTGCCAGCAGCTTAAGAGGAACAGGGGGGGGTAATGAGCAGTTCTTC.

The V gene is TRBV2, the J gene TRBJ1-5; TRBD1 might be the D (6 bases). Germline V gene sequence: CDR1 SNHLY, CDR2 FYNNEI. The CDR3 loop spans 14 amino acids. Trimming stripped 3 bases from V and 6 bases from J, with 12 bases between. The CDR3 coding sequence is TGTGCCAGCAGTGACCAGGGGTGGGGTCAGCCCCAGCATTTT. It yields the protein CASSDQGWGQPQHF. The variable domain in full, with the rest retrieved from reference TRBV2 and TRBJ1-5, is EPEVTQTPSHQVTQMGQEVILRCVPISNHLYFYWYRQILGQKVEFLVSFYNNEISEKSEIFDDQFSVERPDGSNFTLKIRSTKLEDSAMYFCASSDQGWGQPQHFGDGTRLSIL.

CDR3 amino acids: CASSSDIAGGRKTRQFF. CDR3 bases: TGTGCCAGCAGCTCAGATATAGCGGGGGGGCGGAAGACCAGGCAGTTCTTC. The V call is TRBV7-3, the J call TRBJ2-1; TRBD2 aligns across 11 bases. Per germline, CDR1 SGHTA and CDR2 FQGTGA. This CDR3 has 17 residues. The junction had 17 bases not matched to a gene; V was cut back by 4 bases and J by 12 bases.

In its sample, this clone was seen once. The genes are TRBV6-5 and TRBJ1-2; D is perhaps TRBD1 (5 bases). The germline CDR1 and CDR2 sequences are MNHEY and SVGAGI. The V and J ends lost 5 bases and 1 base respectively, with 14 bases between them. This CDR3 is built from 15 residues. The CDR3 nucleotides are TGTGCCAGCAGTAAAACGTGGGGCAGTAACTATGGCTACACCTTC. Its translation: CASSKTWGSNYGYTF.

The chain recombines TRBV19 with TRBJ1-6; 11 bases align to TRBD1. The CDR3 runs 15 residues. V was clipped by 3 bases and J by 10 bases; unmatched bases: 5. From germline, CDR1 is LNHDA and CDR2 SQIVND (reference sequence). CDR3 protein: CASSIKGQGDSPLHF. The CDR3 DNA follows: TGTGCCAGTAGTATTAAGGGACAGGGGGACTCACCCCTCCACTTT.

Of note for this clone: Additional DNA sequences in this sample encode the identical CDR3. The chain joins TRBV7-2 to TRBJ1-1, with TRBD1 as a possible D gene (6 bases). V was trimmed by 1 base and J by 0 bases, leaving 6 bases between them. The CDR3 covers 14 residues. CDR1 and CDR2 (germline): SGHTA, FQGNSA. CDR3 in amino acids: CASSLDRVNTEAFF. As DNA, the CDR3 is TGTGCCAGCAGCTTAGACAGGGTGAACACTGAAGCTTTCTTT.

The chain carries TRBV19 and TRBJ2-7; 11 bases agree with TRBD1. There are 15 residues in the CDR3. CDR1 LNHDA and CDR2 SQIVND come from the germline V gene (reference sequence). After removal of 4 bases from V and 5 bases from J, the junction contained 7 bases not matched to a gene. CDR3 DNA: TGTGCCAGTAGTACCGGACAGGGGGCCGTCAACGAGCAGTACTTC. Translation gives CASSTGQGAVNEQYF.

The chain is built from TRBV29-1 and TRBJ1-1; 7 positions agree with TRBD1. This CDR3 contains 12 residues. Germline trimming cut 6 bases from V and 0 bases from J; bases unmatched to any gene: 1. Germline-derived CDR1 and CDR2 are SQVTM and ANQGSEA. The chain's CDR3 is CSVGQVNTEAFF. As DNA, the CDR3 is TGCAGCGTCGGACAGGTGAACACTGAAGCTTTCTTT.

The V call is TRBV19, the J call TRBJ1-3; perhaps TRBD1 as D (6 bases). Germline CDR1 reads LNHDA; CDR2 reads SQIVND (reference sequence). V was trimmed by 1 base and J by 4 bases, leaving 8 bases between them. This CDR3 contains 14 residues. The CDR3 coding sequence is TGTGCCAGTAGTATAGGGACAGTAGGAAACACCATATATTTT. Translated: CASSIGTVGNTIYF.

The J gene is TRBJ1-1, the V gene TRBV7-2; TRBD1 agrees at 8 bases. Trimming removed 2 bases from V and 1 base from J; junction bases left unmatched: 3. The CDR3 sequence is 15 residues long. The V gene's germline CDR1 is SGHTA and CDR2 FQGNSA. The CDR3 sequence is CASSLYGTGNTEAFF. Written as DNA, the CDR3 is TGTGCCAGCAGCTTATACGGGACAGGGAACACTGAAGCTTTCTTT.

V gene TRBV11-3 combines with J gene TRBJ1-1; the D is unclear. Germline V gives CDR1 SGHNT, CDR2 YENEEA. Trimming stripped 1 base from V and 8 bases from J, with 17 bases between. This CDR3 contains 15 residues. The CDR3 DNA reads as TGTGCCAGCAGCTTAGGTCGGCGCCTAGCGAGAGAAGCTTTCTTT. Translating gives CASSLGRRLAREAFF.

J is TRBJ2-3 and V is TRBV7-2, with D perhaps matching TRBD2 (6 bases). The CDR3 sequence is 13 residues long. Trimming took 5 bases from V and 7 from J, leaving 13 bases between them. The germline gives CDR1 SGHTA, CDR2 FQGNSA. The CDR3 coding sequence is TGTGCCAGCAGCATCGATAGCGGAAATACGCAGTATTTT. As protein: CASSIDSGNTQYF.

The CDR3 DNA reads as TGTGCCAGCAGTTGGACTAGCGGGGGCGACGGGGAGCTGTTTTTT. The encoded protein is CASSWTSGGDGELFF. The J gene is TRBJ2-2, the V gene TRBV27; 13 bases are a match to TRBD2. V shed 4 bases, J shed 7 bases, and the junction held 3 bases outside the gene matches. The CDR3 spans 15 residues. From germline, CDR1 is MNHEY and CDR2 SMNVEV (reference sequence).